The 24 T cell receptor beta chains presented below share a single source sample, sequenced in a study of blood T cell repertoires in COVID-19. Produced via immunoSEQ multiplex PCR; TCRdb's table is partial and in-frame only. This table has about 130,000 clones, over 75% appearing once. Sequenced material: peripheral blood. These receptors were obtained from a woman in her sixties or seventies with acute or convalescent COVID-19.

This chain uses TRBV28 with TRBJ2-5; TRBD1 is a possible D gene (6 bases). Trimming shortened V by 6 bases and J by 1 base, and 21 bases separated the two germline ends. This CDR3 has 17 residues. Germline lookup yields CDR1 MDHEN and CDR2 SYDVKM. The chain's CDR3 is CASSPGTPRNLQETQYF. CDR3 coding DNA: TGTGCCAGCAGCCCCGGGACACCGAGAAACCTCCAAGAGACCCAGTACTTC.

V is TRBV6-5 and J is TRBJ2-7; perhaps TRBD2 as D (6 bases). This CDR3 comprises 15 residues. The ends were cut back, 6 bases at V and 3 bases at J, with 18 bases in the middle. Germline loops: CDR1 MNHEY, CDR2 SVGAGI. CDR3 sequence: CASSERAGLNYEQYF. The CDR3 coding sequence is TGTGCCAGCAGCGAGCGGGCAGGGTTGAACTACGAGCAGTACTTC.

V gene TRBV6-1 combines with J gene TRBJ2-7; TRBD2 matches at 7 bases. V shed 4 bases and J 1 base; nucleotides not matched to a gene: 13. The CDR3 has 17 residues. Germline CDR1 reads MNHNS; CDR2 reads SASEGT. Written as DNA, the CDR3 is TGTGCCAGCAGTGTGTCGGGGGGAGGTGGTAGGTCCTACGAGCAGTACTTC. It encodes CASSVSGGGGRSYEQYF.

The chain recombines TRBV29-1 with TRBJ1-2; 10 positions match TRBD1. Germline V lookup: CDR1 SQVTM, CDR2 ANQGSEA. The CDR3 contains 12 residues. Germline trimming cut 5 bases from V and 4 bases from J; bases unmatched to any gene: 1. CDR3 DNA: TGCAGCGTTCGGACAGGGGGCTATGGCTACACCTTC. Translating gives CSVRTGGYGYTF.

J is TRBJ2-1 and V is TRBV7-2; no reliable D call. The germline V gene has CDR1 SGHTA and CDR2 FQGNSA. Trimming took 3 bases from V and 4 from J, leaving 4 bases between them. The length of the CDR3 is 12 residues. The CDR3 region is CASSFSYNEQFF. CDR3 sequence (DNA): TGTGCCAGCAGCTTCTCTTACAATGAGCAGTTCTTC.

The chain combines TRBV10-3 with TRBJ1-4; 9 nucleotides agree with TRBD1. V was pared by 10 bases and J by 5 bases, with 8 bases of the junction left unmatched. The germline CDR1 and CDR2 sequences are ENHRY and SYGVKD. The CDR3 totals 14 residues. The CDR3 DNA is TGTGCCACCAGGGACAGGGATTCAAATGAAAAACTGTTTTTT. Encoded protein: CATRDRDSNEKLFF.

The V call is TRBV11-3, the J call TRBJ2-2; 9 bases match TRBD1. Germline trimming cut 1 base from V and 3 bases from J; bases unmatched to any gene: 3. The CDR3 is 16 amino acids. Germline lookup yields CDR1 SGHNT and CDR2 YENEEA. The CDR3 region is CASSLAGQGYTGELFF. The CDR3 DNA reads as TGTGCCAGCAGCTTAGCGGGACAGGGTTACACCGGGGAGCTGTTTTTT. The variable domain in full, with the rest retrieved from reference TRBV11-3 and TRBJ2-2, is EAGVVQSPRYKIIEKKQPVAFWCNPISGHNTLYWYLQNLGQGPELLIRYENEEAVDDSQLPKDRFSAERLKGVDSTLKIQPAELGDSAVYLCASSLAGQGYTGELFFGEGSRLTVL.

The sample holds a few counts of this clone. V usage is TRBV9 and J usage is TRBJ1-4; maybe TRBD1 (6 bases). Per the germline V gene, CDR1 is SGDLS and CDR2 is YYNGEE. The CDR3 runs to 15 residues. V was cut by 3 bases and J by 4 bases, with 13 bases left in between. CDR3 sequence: CASSGTTGINEKLFF. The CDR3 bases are TGTGCCAGCAGCGGTACTACAGGGATTAATGAAAAACTGTTTTTT.

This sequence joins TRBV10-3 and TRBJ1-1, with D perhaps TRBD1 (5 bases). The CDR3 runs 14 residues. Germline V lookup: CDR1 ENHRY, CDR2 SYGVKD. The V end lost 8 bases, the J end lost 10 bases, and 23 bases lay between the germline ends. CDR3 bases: TGTGCCATCTCACGTGTAGGGGAAAGTAGTAGAGCTTTCTTT. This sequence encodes CAISRVGESSRAFF.

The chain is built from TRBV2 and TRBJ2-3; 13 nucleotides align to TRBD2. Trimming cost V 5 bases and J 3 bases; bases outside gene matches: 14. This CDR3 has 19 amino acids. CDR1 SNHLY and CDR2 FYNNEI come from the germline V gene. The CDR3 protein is CASSPTLGLAGYATDTQYF. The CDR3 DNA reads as TGTGCCAGCAGTCCCACCCTGGGACTAGCGGGATATGCGACAGATACGCAGTATTTT.

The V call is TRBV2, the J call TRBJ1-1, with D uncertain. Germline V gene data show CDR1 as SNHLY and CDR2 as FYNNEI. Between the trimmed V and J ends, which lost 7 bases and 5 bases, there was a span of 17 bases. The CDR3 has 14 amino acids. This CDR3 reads CASTLKSQATEAFF. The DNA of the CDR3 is TGTGCCAGCACCCTGAAGTCTCAGGCTACTGAAGCTTTCTTT.

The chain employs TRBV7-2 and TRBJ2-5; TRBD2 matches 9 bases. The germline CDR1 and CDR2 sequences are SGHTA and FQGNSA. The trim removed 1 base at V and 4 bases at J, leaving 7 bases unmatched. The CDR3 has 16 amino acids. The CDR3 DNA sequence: TGTGCCAGCAGCTTAGAGGGGCGGGAGGGGGCAGAGACCCAGTACTTC. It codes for CASSLEGREGAETQYF.

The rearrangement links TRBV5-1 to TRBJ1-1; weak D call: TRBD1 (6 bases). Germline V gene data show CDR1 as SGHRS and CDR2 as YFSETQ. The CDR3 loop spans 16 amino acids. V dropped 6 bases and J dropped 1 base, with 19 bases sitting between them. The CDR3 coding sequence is TGCGCCAGCACCTTCTTCCAGGGGTCCCAGAACACTGAAGCTTTCTTT. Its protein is CASTFFQGSQNTEAFF.

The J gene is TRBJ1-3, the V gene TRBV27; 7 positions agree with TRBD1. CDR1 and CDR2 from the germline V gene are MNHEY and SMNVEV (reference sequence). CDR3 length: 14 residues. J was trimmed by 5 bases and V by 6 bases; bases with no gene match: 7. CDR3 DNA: TGTGCCAGCAGCCCGACAGGGTTGAGAAACACCATATATTTT. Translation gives CASSPTGLRNTIYF.

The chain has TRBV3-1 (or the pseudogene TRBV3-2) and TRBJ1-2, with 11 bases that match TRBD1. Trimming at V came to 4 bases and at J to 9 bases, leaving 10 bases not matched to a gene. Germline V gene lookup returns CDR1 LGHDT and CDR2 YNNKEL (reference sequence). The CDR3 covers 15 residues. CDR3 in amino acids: CASSPRDRGSGSYTF. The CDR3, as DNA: TGTGCCAGCAGCCCGCGGGACAGGGGGAGCGGGAGCTACACCTTC.

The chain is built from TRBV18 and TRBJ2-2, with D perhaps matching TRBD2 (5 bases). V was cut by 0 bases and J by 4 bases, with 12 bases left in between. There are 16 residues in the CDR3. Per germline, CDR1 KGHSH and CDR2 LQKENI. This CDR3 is CASSPPLPRGTGELFF. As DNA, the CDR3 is TGTGCCAGCTCACCACCCCTTCCCCGGGGCACCGGGGAGCTGTTTTTT.

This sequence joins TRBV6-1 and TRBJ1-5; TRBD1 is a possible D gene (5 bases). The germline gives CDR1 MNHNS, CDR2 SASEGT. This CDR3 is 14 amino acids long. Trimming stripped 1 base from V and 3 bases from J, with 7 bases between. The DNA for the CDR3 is TGTGCCAGCAGTGAAGGGGGACTCAATCAGCCCCAGCATTTT. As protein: CASSEGGLNQPQHF.

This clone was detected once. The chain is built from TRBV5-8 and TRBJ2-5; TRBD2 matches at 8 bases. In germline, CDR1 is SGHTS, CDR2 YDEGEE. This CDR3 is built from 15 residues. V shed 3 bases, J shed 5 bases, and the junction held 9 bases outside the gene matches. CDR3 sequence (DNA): TGTGCCAGCAGCTCACTGGGACTAGAGTGGGAGACCCAGTACTTC. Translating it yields CASSSLGLEWETQYF.

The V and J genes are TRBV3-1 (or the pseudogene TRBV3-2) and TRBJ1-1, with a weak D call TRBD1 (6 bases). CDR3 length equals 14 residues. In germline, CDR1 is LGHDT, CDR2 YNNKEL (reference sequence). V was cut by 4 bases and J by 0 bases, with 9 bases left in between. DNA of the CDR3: TGTGCCAGCAGCCCACAGGGAATGAACACTGAAGCTTTCTTT. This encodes CASSPQGMNTEAFF.

In DNA, the CDR3 is TGTGCCTGGAGTGTACTATCTAGCAATCAGCCCCAGCATTTT. Amino acid sequence: CAWSVLSSNQPQHF. The chain joins TRBV30 to TRBJ1-5; no clear D. The germline gives CDR1 GTSNPN, CDR2 SVGIG (reference sequence). Between the trimmed V and J ends, which lost 0 bases and 0 bases, there was a span of 6 bases. CDR3 length: 14 amino acids.

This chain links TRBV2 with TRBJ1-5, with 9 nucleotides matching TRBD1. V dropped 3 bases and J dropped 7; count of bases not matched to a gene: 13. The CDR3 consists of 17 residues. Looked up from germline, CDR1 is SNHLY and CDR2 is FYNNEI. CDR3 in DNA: TGTGCCAGCAGTGACGGGGGGACAGGGTTTCGTCGCCAGCCCCAGCATTTT. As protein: CASSDGGTGFRRQPQHF.

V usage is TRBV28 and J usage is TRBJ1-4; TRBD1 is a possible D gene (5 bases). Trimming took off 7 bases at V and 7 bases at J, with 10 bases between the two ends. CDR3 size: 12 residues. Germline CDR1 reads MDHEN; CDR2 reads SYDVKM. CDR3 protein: CASKGPGEKLFF. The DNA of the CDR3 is TGTGCCAGCAAGGGGCCAGGTGAAAAACTGTTTTTT.

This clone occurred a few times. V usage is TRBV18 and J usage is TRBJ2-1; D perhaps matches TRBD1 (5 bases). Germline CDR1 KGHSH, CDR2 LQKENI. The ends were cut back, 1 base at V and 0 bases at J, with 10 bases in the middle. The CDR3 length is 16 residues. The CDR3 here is CASSPRQGPSYNEQFF. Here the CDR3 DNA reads TGTGCCAGCTCACCACGGCAGGGCCCCTCCTACAATGAGCAGTTCTTC.

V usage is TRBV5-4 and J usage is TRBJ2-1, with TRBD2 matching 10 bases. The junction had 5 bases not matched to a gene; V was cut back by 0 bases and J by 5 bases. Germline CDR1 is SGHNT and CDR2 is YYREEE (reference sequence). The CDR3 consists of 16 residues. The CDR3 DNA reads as TGTGCCAGCAGCTTGGGAGCAGCGGGAGGGCACAATGAGCAGTTCTTC. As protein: CASSLGAAGGHNEQFF.